Presented here are 20 T cell receptor beta chains from one specimen sequenced in a study of T cells after yellow fever vaccination. TCRdb redid the calling of the 5' RACE reads with MiXCR, one entry per CDR3 protein. The data contain fewer than 650,000 distinct CDR3 sequences, about a fifth of them singletons. Sequencing used PBMCs, obtained roughly 20 days after the first yellow fever vaccination. These receptors were collected from a young man who received the YFV17D yellow fever vaccine.

This clonotype was detected a few times. The rearrangement links TRBV20-1 to TRBJ2-1; a weak D match, TRBD2 (6 bases). The CDR3 covers 13 residues. V lost 8 bases to trimming and J lost 4 bases, with 15 bases between them. Germline lookup yields CDR1 DFQATT and CDR2 SNEGSKA (reference sequence). CDR3 in DNA: TGCAGTTTTGTTCTCCTAGCGTACAATGAGCAGTTCTTC. As protein: CSFVLLAYNEQFF.

The chain combines TRBV9 with TRBJ2-1; no definite D call. The CDR3 spans 14 residues. Trimming left V 0 bases short and J 8 bases short, with 12 bases between. In germline, CDR1 is SGDLS, CDR2 YYNGEE. The CDR3 reads CASSVENPLDEQFF. The CDR3 nucleotides read TGTGCCAGCAGCGTAGAAAACCCTCTAGATGAGCAGTTCTTC. Based on the CDR3 plus reference TRBV9 and TRBJ2-1, the full variable domain is DSGVTQTPKHLITATGQRVTLRCSPRSGDLSVYWYQQSLDQGLQFLIQYYNGEERAKGNILERFSAQQFPDLHSELNLSSLELGDSALYFCASSVENPLDEQFFGPGTRLTVL.

This chain joins TRBV5-1 and TRBJ2-3; the D gene is possibly TRBD1 (5 bases). Per germline, CDR1 SGHRS and CDR2 YFSETQ. The germline V and J ends were trimmed by 0 bases and 5 bases, with 10 bases remaining between them. This CDR3 is 14 amino acids long. CDR3 region: CASSLAGRGDTQYF. As DNA, the CDR3 is TGCGCCAGCAGCTTGGCAGGGCGAGGAGATACGCAGTATTTT.

This chain links TRBV11-1 with TRBJ2-7, with D possibly being TRBD1 (5 bases). Trimming stripped 4 bases from V and 5 bases from J, with 9 bases between. The V gene's germline CDR1 is SGHAT and CDR2 FQDESV (reference sequence). CDR3 length: 12 amino acids. The DNA for the CDR3 is TGTGCCAGCAGCTCGGACATTGACGAGCAGTACTTC. It is translated as CASSSDIDEQYF. Full variable domain (missing parts from reference TRBV11-1 and TRBJ2-7): EAEVAQSPRYKITEKSQAVAFWCDPISGHATLYWYRQILGQGPELLVQFQDESVVDDSQLPKDRFSAERLKGVDSTLKIQPAELGDSAMYLCASSSDIDEQYFGPGTRLTVT.

The V and J genes are TRBV4-2 and TRBJ2-7, with D perhaps TRBD2 (6 bases). V was cut by 4 bases and J by 0 bases, with 22 bases left in between. Looked up from germline, CDR1 is LGHNA and CDR2 is YNFKEQ. There are 18 residues in the CDR3. Here the CDR3 DNA reads TGTGCCAGCAGCCCCGGACTAACTAGAATCAAAAGCTCCTACGAGCAGTACGTC. The encoded protein is CASSPGLTRIKSSYEQYV.

The chain combines TRBV20-1 with TRBJ2-1, with TRBD2 matching 8 bases. The junction had 16 bases not matched to a gene; V was cut back by 5 bases and J by 16 bases. Germline CDR1 and CDR2: DFQATT and SNEGSKA (reference sequence). The CDR3 covers 13 residues. The CDR3, as DNA: TGCAGTGCTGGCAGTTTTTTTAGCGGGACACTATTCTTC. Its protein product is CSAGSFFSGTLFF.

The chain uses TRBV24-1 and TRBJ2-1; D unresolved. This CDR3 contains 13 residues. V lost 1 base, J lost 8 bases, and 8 bases lay in between. In germline, CDR1 is KGHDR, CDR2 SFDVKD. The CDR3 bases are TGTGCCACCAGTGATTTCCCTCCCCATGAGCAGTTCTTC. This translates into CATSDFPPHEQFF.

This clonotype has more than one count but fewer than ten. The chain carries TRBV5-4 and TRBJ1-2, with D uncertain. The CDR3 spans 14 residues. The germline V gene has CDR1 SGHNT and CDR2 YYREEE (reference sequence). The V end was cut by 0 bases, the J end by 4 bases, with 10 bases between. CDR3 nucleotides: TGTGCCAGCAGCTTGGACTGGGAAGCCTATGGCTACACCTTC. Protein sequence: CASSLDWEAYGYTF. The full variable domain, completed using reference TRBV5-4 and TRBJ1-2, is ETGVTQSPTHLIKTRGQQVTLRCSSQSGHNTVSWYQQALGQGPQFIFQYYREEENGRGNFPPRFSGLQFPNYSSELNVNALELDDSALYLCASSLDWEAYGYTFGSGTRLTVV.

V gene TRBV6-5 combines with J gene TRBJ2-7, with D maybe TRBD1 (6 bases). Germline V gene lookup returns CDR1 MNHEY and CDR2 SVGAGI. The length of the CDR3 is 15 residues. The V end lost 3 bases, the J end lost 1 base, and 13 bases lay between the germline ends. The CDR3 nucleotides are TGTGCCAGCAGTTATGGGACAAGGGTGTCCTACGAGCAGTACTTC. Amino acids: CASSYGTRVSYEQYF.

The chain is built from TRBV20-1 and TRBJ2-7; maybe TRBD2 (5 bases). Germline CDR1 is DFQATT and CDR2 is SNEGSKA (reference sequence). The CDR3 loop spans 13 amino acids. Trimming took 3 bases from V and 3 from J, leaving 12 bases between them. The CDR3 DNA is TGCAGTGCTAGCCCAAGGGCGGGCTACGAGCAGTACTTC. Translation: CSASPRAGYEQYF.

The gene calls are TRBV5-4 and TRBJ2-2; possible D gene TRBD2, 6 bases. Deletions cut 4 bases from V and 4 bases from J, with 20 bases between. The CDR3 has 17 amino acids. Germline CDR1 SGHNT, CDR2 YYREEE (reference sequence). The DNA for the CDR3 is TGTGCCAGCAGCCAACAACGTGGGCGGGGCGGCACCGGGGAGCTGTTTTTT. The encoded protein is CASSQQRGRGGTGELFF.

V is TRBV7-2 and J is TRBJ2-2; D possibly uses TRBD1 or TRBD2 (5 bases each). The germline V and J ends were trimmed by 8 bases and 7 bases, with 23 bases remaining between them. This CDR3 has 16 amino acids. CDR1 and CDR2 from the germline V gene are SGHTA and FQGNSA. The CDR3 nucleotides are TGTGCCAGCTCCGAGTACCAATGGGGGTGGGGCGGGGAGCTGTTTTTT. Translated: CASSEYQWGWGGELFF.

This clonotype occurred a few times. V usage is TRBV6-5 and J usage is TRBJ1-6; D not certain. Deletions cut 0 bases from V and 12 bases from J, with 9 bases between. The CDR3 runs to 13 residues. The germline CDR1 and CDR2 sequences are MNHEY and SVGAGI. The CDR3 protein is CASSYSAGQPLHF. CDR3 nucleotide sequence: TGTGCCAGCAGTTACTCGGCGGGTCAACCCCTCCACTTT.

V and J are TRBV6-4 and TRBJ1-2; no reliable D call. Germline V gives CDR1 MRHNA, CDR2 SNTAGT. The CDR3 has 15 amino acids. V was shortened by 8 bases and J by 8 bases, with 24 bases between the two germline ends. The CDR3 sequence is CASSIDPGSALGYTF. Written as DNA, the CDR3 is TGTGCCAGCTCAATCGATCCCGGGTCCGCTCTGGGCTACACCTTC.

The chain has TRBV29-1 and TRBJ1-4, with D possibly TRBD1 on 6 matching bases. V dropped 6 bases and J dropped 5 bases, with 10 bases sitting between them. CDR1 SQVTM and CDR2 ANQGSEA come from the germline V gene. The CDR3 has 12 amino acids. The CDR3 DNA reads TGCAGCGTCAGGAGGGGGAATGAAAAACTGTTTTTT. It translates to CSVRRGNEKLFF.

This clonotype was seen only a few times. The chain combines TRBV15 with TRBJ2-2; D not certain. Deletions cut 1 base from V and 5 bases from J, with 11 bases between. CDR1 is LNHNV and CDR2 is YYDKDF in the germline V gene (reference sequence). This CDR3 region has 15 residues. The DNA for the CDR3 is TGTGCCACCAGCAGAGGGGGTCTTTCGACCGGGGAGCTGTTTTTT. It codes for CATSRGGLSTGELFF.

The chain uses TRBV4-1 and TRBJ2-1; D is unresolved. This CDR3 comprises 15 residues. CDR1 and CDR2 (germline): MGHRA, YSYEKL. V was clipped by 0 bases and J by 0 bases, with 6 bases between them. The CDR3 DNA sequence: TGCGCCAGCAGCCAAGACTCTAGCTCCTACAATGAGCAGTTCTTC. Translation gives CASSQDSSSYNEQFF.

The chain links TRBV5-6 to TRBJ1-4; possibly TRBD1 for D (6 bases). The CDR3 loop spans 14 amino acids. Germline CDR1 and CDR2: SGHDT and YYEEEE. V dropped 7 bases and J dropped 8 bases, with 18 bases sitting between them. The CDR3 protein is CASGAGQGREKLFF. The CDR3, as DNA: TGTGCCAGCGGAGCGGGGCAGGGGAGGGAAAAACTGTTTTTT.

The CDR3 DNA sequence: TGTGCCAGCAGCTTCCAAGGTTCTGGGGCCAACGTCCTGACTTTC. It yields the protein CASSFQGSGANVLTF. The rearrangement joins TRBV7-9 to TRBJ2-6, with D unresolved. Trimming pared 3 bases from V and 1 base from J, leaving 7 bases between. CDR1 is SEHNR, CDR2 FQNEAQ, per germline (reference sequence). The CDR3 contains 15 residues.

The chain has TRBV2 and TRBJ2-1, with 12 positions matching TRBD2. With V trimmed by 6 bases and J by 9 bases, 12 bases remained unmatched. This CDR3 region has 16 residues. Germline CDR1 is SNHLY and CDR2 is FYNNEI. CDR3 coding DNA: TGTGCCAGCAGCCCCTCTTCTAGCGGGGGGGCCGGTGAGCAGTTCTTC. Its protein is CASSPSSSGGAGEQFF.